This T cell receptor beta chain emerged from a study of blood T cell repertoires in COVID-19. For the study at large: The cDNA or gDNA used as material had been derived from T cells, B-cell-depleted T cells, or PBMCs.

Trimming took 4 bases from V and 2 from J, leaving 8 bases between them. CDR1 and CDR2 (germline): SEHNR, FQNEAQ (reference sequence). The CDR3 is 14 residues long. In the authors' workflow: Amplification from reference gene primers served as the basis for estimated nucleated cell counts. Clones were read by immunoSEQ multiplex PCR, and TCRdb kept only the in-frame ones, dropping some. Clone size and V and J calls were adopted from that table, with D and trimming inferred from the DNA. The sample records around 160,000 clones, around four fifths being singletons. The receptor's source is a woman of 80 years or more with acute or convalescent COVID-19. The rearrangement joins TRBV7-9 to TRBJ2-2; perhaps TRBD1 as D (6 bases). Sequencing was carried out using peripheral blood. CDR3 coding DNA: TGTGCCAGCAGCTCGGGACACAACACCGGGGAGCTGTTTTTT. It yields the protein CASSSGHNTGELFF.